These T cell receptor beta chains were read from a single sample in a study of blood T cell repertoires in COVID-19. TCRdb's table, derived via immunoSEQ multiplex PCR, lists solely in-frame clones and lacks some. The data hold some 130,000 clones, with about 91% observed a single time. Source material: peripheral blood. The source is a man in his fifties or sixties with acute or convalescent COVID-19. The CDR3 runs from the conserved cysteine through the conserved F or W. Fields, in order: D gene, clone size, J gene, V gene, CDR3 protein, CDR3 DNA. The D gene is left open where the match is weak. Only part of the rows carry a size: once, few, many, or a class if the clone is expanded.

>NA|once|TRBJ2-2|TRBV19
CASSIGWEFGGELFF
TGTGCCAGTAGTATAGGTTGGGAGTTTGGCGGGGAGCTGTTTTTT
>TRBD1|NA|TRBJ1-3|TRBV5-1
CASSFLTGGAEGNTIYF
TGCGCCAGCAGCTTTTTGACAGGGGGCGCGGAGGGAAACACCATATATTTT
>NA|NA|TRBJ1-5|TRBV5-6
CASSRGRNQPQHF
TGTGCCAGCAGCAGGGGTCGGAATCAGCCCCAGCATTTT
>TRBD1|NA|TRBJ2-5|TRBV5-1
CASSLVPKSGRGQETQYF
TGCGCCAGCAGCTTGGTTCCAAAATCGGGCAGGGGGCAAGAGACCCAGTACTTC
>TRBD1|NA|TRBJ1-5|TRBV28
CASSPWDRGGNQPQHF
TGTGCCAGCAGCCCCTGGGACAGGGGCGGCAATCAGCCCCAGCATTTT
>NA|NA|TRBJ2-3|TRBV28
CASRLLKDTQYF
TGTGCCAGCCGACTCCTCAAAGATACGCAGTATTTT
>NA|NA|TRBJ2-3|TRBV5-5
CASSFVADTQYF
TGTGCCAGCAGCTTCGTAGCAGATACGCAGTATTTT
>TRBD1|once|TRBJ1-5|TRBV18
CASSPGQGGNQPQHF
TGTGCCAGCTCACCAGGACAGGGGGGCAATCAGCCCCAGCATTTT
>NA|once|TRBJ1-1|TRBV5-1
CASSGPFKPEAFF
TGCGCCAGCAGCGGGCCTTTTAAACCTGAAGCTTTCTTT
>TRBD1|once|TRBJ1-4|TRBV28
CASSNRDRGEKLFF
TGTGCCAGCAGTAACCGGGACAGGGGTGAAAAACTGTTTTTT
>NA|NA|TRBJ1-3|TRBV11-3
CASSPGGRDTIYF
TGTGCCAGCAGCCCGGGGGGCCGGGACACCATATATTTT
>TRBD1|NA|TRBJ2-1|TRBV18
CASSRQGSSYNEQFF
TGTGCCAGCTCACGACAGGGGAGCTCCTACAATGAGCAGTTCTTC
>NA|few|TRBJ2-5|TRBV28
CASSSPLRLVSSQETQYF
TGTGCCAGCAGTTCCCCCCTTAGACTAGTCTCTAGCCAAGAGACCCAGTACTTC
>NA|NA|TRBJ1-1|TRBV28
CASRRNTEAFF
TGTGCCAGCAGGAGGAACACTGAAGCTTTCTTT
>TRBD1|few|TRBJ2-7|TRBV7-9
CASIRDSGFSEQYF
TGTGCCAGCATTAGGGACAGTGGATTCAGCGAGCAGTACTTC
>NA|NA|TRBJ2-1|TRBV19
CASSDRWNEQFF
TGTGCCAGTAGTGATCGGTGGAATGAGCAGTTCTTC
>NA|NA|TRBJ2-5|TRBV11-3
CASSLDGGQETQYF
TGTGCCAGCAGCTTAGATGGGGGGCAAGAGACCCAGTACTTC
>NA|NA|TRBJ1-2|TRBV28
CASSTRAGGYTF
TGTGCCAGCAGTACAAGGGCGGGTGGCTACACCTTC
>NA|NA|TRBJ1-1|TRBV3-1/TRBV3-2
CASQRQGYTEAFF
TGTGCCAGCCAGCGGCAGGGGTACACTGAAGCTTTCTTT
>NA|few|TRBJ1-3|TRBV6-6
CASSPESFSGNTIYF
TGTGCCAGCAGCCCAGAAAGTTTCTCTGGAAACACCATATATTTT
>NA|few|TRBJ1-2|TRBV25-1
CASSESRTYDGYTF
TGTGCCAGCAGTGAATCCCGGACATATGATGGCTACACCTTC
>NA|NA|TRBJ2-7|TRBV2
CASRPTFSYEQYF
TGTGCCAGCAGACCGACATTCTCCTACGAGCAGTACTTC
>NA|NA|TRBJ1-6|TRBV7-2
CASSLDRATYSYNSPLHF
TGTGCCAGCAGCTTAGACAGAGCAACATACTCCTATAATTCACCCCTCCACTTT
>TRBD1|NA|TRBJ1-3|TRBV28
CASSLVPGQGAYTIYF
TGTGCCAGCAGTTTGGTTCCGGGACAGGGGGCATACACCATATATTTT
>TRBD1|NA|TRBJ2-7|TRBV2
CASRGTVSYEQYF
TGTGCCAGCAGGGGGACAGTCTCCTACGAGCAGTACTTC
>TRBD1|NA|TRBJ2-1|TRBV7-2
CASSSQAQGAGNEQFF
TGTGCCAGCAGCTCACAAGCACAGGGGGCGGGTAATGAGCAGTTCTTC
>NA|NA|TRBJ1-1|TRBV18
CASSPTDMNTEAFF
TGTGCCAGCTCACCCACGGACATGAACACTGAAGCTTTCTTT
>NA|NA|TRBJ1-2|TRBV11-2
CASSPYRVHGYTF
TGTGCCAGCAGCCCTTACAGGGTGCATGGCTACACCTTC
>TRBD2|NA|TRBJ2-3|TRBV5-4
CASSFTSGSFDTQYF
TGTGCCAGCAGCTTCACTAGCGGGAGTTTTGATACGCAGTATTTT
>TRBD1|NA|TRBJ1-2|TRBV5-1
CASSWAPTGRGGYTF
TGCGCCAGCAGCTGGGCCCCGACAGGGAGAGGCGGCTACACCTTC
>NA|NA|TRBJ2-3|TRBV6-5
CASPGGLDLWYF
TGTGCCAGCCCGGGGGGCCTGGACCTCTGGTATTTT
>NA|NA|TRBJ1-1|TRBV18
CASSLGHLNTEAFF
TGTGCCAGCTCACTGGGACATTTGAACACTGAAGCTTTCTTT
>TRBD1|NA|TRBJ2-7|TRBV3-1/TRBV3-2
CASSDVKTGLEQYF
TGTGCCAGCAGCGACGTAAAGACAGGGCTCGAGCAGTACTTC
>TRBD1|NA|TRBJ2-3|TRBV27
CASSSPTDRGDTQYF
TGTGCCAGCAGTTCCCCTACCGACAGGGGTGATACGCAGTATTTT
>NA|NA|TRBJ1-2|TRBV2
CASSEINYGYTF
TGTGCCAGCAGTGAAATAAACTATGGCTACACCTTC
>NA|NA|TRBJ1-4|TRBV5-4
CASSSGGTAGEEKLFF
TGTGCCAGCAGCTCTGGCGGGACTGCGGGAGAAGAAAAACTGTTTTTT
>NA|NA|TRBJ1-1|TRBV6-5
CASTNRMNTEAFF
TGTGCCAGCACCAACAGGATGAACACTGAAGCTTTCTTT
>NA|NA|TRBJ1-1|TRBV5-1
CASSLASGVSTEAFF
TGCGCCAGCAGCTTGGCCTCAGGGGTCAGCACTGAAGCTTTCTTT
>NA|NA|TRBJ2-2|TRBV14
CASSEYLWGELFF
TGTGCCAGCAGCGAATATCTATGGGGGGAGCTGTTTTTT
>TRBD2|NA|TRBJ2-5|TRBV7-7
CASSLKAGGGWETQYF
TGTGCTAGCAGCTTAAAAGCGGGAGGCGGATGGGAGACCCAGTACTTC
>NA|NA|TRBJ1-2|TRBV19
CASSEELGRGYTF
TGTGCCAGTAGTGAGGAGCTTGGCCGGGGCTACACCTTC
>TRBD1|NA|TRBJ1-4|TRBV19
CASAPTGGNEKLFF
TGTGCCAGTGCCCCCACAGGGGGCAATGAAAAACTGTTTTTT
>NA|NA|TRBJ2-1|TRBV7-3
CASSLYSGLQDEQFF
TGTGCCAGCAGCCTCTATAGCGGCTTACAAGATGAGCAGTTCTTC
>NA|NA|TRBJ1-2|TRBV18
CASSPPRVAYGYTF
TGTGCCAGCTCACCACCCAGGGTTGCCTATGGCTACACCTTC
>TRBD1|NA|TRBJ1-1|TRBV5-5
CASSDLRDSGSLNTEAFF
TGTGCCAGCAGCGATCTACGGGACAGCGGATCCCTGAACACTGAAGCTTTCTTT
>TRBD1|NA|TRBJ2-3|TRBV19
CASRWDRSTDTQYF
TGTGCCAGTAGATGGGACAGGAGCACAGATACGCAGTATTTT